This is a list of T cell receptor beta chains from one sample in a study of T cells expressing NK-cell markers. TCRdb re-called the 5' RACE reads; every CDR3 protein appears as one record, without DNA. Its listing shows about half a million distinct CDR3 sequences. The sample consisted of blood T cells: a sorted CD56 or NKG2C T cell subset, CD4+ or CD8+ T cells, or bulk PBMC T cells (not recorded which). These receptor sequences come from a woman aged 50 to 60 in good health. CDR3s include the opening cysteine and the closing phenylalanine or tryptophan.

length | J | V | CDR3
13 | TRBJ1-1 | TRBV12-3/TRBV12-4 | CASLQGSGTEAFF
12 | TRBJ1-1 | TRBV12-3/TRBV12-4 | CASSLLQDEAFF
15 | TRBJ1-4 | TRBV5-1 | CASSVGVLFSEKLFF
17 | TRBJ1-2 | TRBV4-1 | CASSQTTGQGAVYGYTF
14 | TRBJ2-2 | TRBV19 | CASSLATHTGELFF
16 | TRBJ2-5 | TRBV7-9 | CASSLASGTGQETQYF
15 | TRBJ2-7 | TRBV24-1 | CATSDPLAGAYEQYF
14 | TRBJ2-1 | TRBV10-3 | CAISENGLHNEQFF
17 | TRBJ2-1 | TRBV7-2 | CASSYGLGLAGGGEQFF
20 | TRBJ2-2 | TRBV5-1 | CASSRSWGPSYIKRTGELFF
15 | TRBJ2-1 | TRBV7-9 | CASSRGEAGGNEQFF
14 | TRBJ1-1 | TRBV6-5 | CASSNRVVNTEAFF
13 | TRBJ1-6 | TRBV5-1 | CASSMMGFSPLHF
14 | TRBJ2-2 | TRBV12-3/TRBV12-4 | CASITTANTGELFF
11 | TRBJ1-1 | TRBV20-1 | CSVWGRTEAFF
15 | TRBJ2-5 | TRBV20-1 | CSASLAGGRKETQYF
13 | TRBJ1-1 | TRBV15 | CATSRGRNTEAFF
17 | TRBJ2-5 | TRBV7-8 | CASSSATGLAAQETQYF
16 | TRBJ2-1 | TRBV3-1 | CASSQGLAGFYNEQFF
14 | TRBJ2-5 | TRBV20-1 | CSAETGVRQETQYF
13 | TRBJ1-1 | TRBV4-2 | CASSQGFQGEAFF
13 | TRBJ1-2 | TRBV29-1 | CSVEEFRGDGYTF
15 | TRBJ2-3 | TRBV7-2 | CASSQGGLAGVVQYF
16 | TRBJ2-5 | TRBV5-1 | CASSLGTGVLWETQYF
13 | TRBJ2-2 | TRBV2 | CATYENVGGELFF
16 | TRBJ2-2 | TRBV5-5 | CASSLAPAANTGELFF
15 | TRBJ2-1 | TRBV3-1 | CASSQESGRYNEQFF
16 | TRBJ2-1 | TRBV9 | CASSVLLAGGRDEQFF
16 | TRBJ2-1 | TRBV12-3/TRBV12-4 | CASTDLAGEWDNEQFF
17 | TRBJ2-1 | TRBV7-9 | CASSLGLAGESYNEQFF
15 | TRBJ2-2 | TRBV7-8 | CASSSRPQQPGELFF
15 | TRBJ2-7 | TRBV20-1 | CSASAFSGKTYEQYF
13 | TRBJ2-5 | TRBV6-6 | CASSYGGAETQYF
12 | TRBJ1-4 | TRBV7-9 | CASSSQPENLFF
15 | TRBJ2-7 | TRBV10-3 | CATSSTGKVAYEQYF
16 | TRBJ2-5 | TRBV12-3/TRBV12-4 | CASSPVKKFAKETQYF
13 | TRBJ1-6 | TRBV29-1 | CSTREGQNSPLHF
17 | TRBJ2-1 | TRBV5-1 | CASSPDFDPSSYNEQFF
18 | TRBJ1-5 | TRBV7-8 | CASSDARTASRSNQPQHF
11 | TRBJ2-1 | TRBV12-3/TRBV12-4 | CASSGNNEQFF